Below, one TCR beta chain is given with its context. These data are taken from a study of T-cell reconstitution after alpha-beta-depleted transplantation in children. V was shortened by 1 base and J by 4 bases, with 6 bases between the two germline ends. CDR3 length equals 13 residues. Germline V CDR1 and CDR2: SGDLS, YYNGEE. Using unique molecular identifiers, the investigators prepared the TCRbeta library. TCRdb passed the PCR reads through MiXCR, listing each CDR3 protein once. The sample has 450,000 to 500,000 distinct CDR3 sequences, 12% seen once. The receptor's source is a human donor who donated a stem cell graft to a child with combined immunodeficiency. Sample: PBMCs from the stem cell graft donor, taken from the stem cell graft. The gene calls are TRBV9 and TRBJ2-1; possible D gene TRBD2, 5 bases. CDR3 sequence: CASSVPGYNEQFF. In DNA, the CDR3 is TGTGCCAGCAGCGTACCGGGGTACAATGAGCAGTTCTTC. Looking up the rest from reference TRBV9 and TRBJ2-1 gives the full variable domain: DSGVTQTPKHLITATGQRVTLRCSPRSGDLSVYWYQQSLDQGLQFLIQYYNGEERAKGNILERFSAQQFPDLHSELNLSSLELGDSALYFCASSVPGYNEQFFGPGTRLTVL.